This T cell receptor (beta chain) was recorded in a study of Graves' ophthalmopathy and Graves' hyperthyroidism. This clonotype has at least ten counts. Transcripts of RNA were the source for amplifying TCR beta CDR3 regions. An opening RT-PCR round employed HTBI primers and preceded a second-round multiplex PCR. TCRdb reanalysed the multiplex PCR reads using MiXCR and keeps one entry per CDR3 protein. The data hold about 620,000 distinct CDR3 sequences, with 20% to 25% observed a single time. The sample taken for sequencing was peripheral blood. The TCR sequence derives from a woman under 30 with stable Graves' hyperthyroidism. Some clones in this sample may be carry-over from other donors' samples.

CDR3 DNA sequence: TGTGCCAGCAGCCAAGGTCAAGGGCGGGGCACTGAAGCTTTCTTT. Translated: CASSQGQGRGTEAFF. This chain uses TRBV3-1 with TRBJ1-1; D is unclear. Trimming took 1 base from V and 4 from J, leaving 13 bases between them. The germline V gene encodes CDR1 LGHDT and CDR2 YNNKEL (reference sequence). The CDR3 is made up of 15 amino acids.